A single sample is the source of the 27 T cell receptor beta chains below, sequenced in a study of blood T cell repertoires in COVID-19. Method: immunoSEQ multiplex PCR; TCRdb's copy keeps in-frame clones and lacks some. The sample lists tens of thousands of clones, 82% seen once, with 15% to 20% in the top ten. Material for sequencing was peripheral blood. The receptors originated from a man older than 75 with active COVID-19.

The rearrangement uses TRBV19 and TRBJ1-4, with 10 bases identical to TRBD1. The CDR3 length is 14 residues. The germline V gene has CDR1 LNHDA and CDR2 SQIVND (reference sequence). Trimming removed 6 bases from V and 8 bases from J; junction bases left unmatched: 6. This CDR3 is CASRGSTGGEKLFF. As DNA, the CDR3 is TGTGCCAGTAGGGGATCGACAGGGGGCGAAAAACTGTTTTTT.

CDR3 protein: CASSRIAGGPAEQYF. In nucleotides, the CDR3 is TGTGCCAGCAGTCGAATAGCGGGAGGACCTGCCGAGCAGTACTTC. The V and J genes are TRBV28 and TRBJ2-7; 10 bases match TRBD2. Losses at the gene ends were 5 bases for V and 6 bases for J; bases not matched to a gene: 10. This CDR3 has 15 residues. In germline, CDR1 is MDHEN, CDR2 SYDVKM.

The V call is TRBV10-3, the J call TRBJ2-7, with 7 bases matching TRBD1. CDR1 is ENHRY, CDR2 SYGVKD, per germline. The CDR3 has 12 residues. V was pared by 4 bases and J by 3 bases, with 0 bases of the junction left unmatched. The CDR3 coding sequence is TGTGCCATCAGTGGACAGGGCTACGAGCAGTACTTC. It codes for CAISGQGYEQYF.

The V and J genes are TRBV7-2 and TRBJ2-1; 10 bases match TRBD2. This CDR3 region has 18 residues. Germline V gene lookup returns CDR1 SGHTA and CDR2 FQGNSA. The ends lost 1 base at V and 4 bases at J; junction bases unmatched: 10. DNA for the CDR3: TGTGCCAGCAGCTTAGTCGGTAGCGGGGGGTCCGGGTACAATGAGCAGTTCTTC. Its translation: CASSLVGSGGSGYNEQFF.

V is TRBV20-1 and J is TRBJ2-1; D gene ambiguous. Germline assignment: CDR1 DFQATT and CDR2 SNEGSKA (reference sequence). The CDR3 runs to 11 residues. V lost 6 bases, J lost 3 bases, and 6 bases lay in between. CDR3 coding DNA: TGCAGTGCCTTTAGCTACAATGAGCAGTTCTTC. Its translation: CSAFSYNEQFF.

This clone occurred a few times. The CDR3 is CAWSSPGTSGPSDTQYF. CDR3 DNA sequence: TGTGCCTGGAGTTCCCCGGGGACTAGCGGGCCCAGTGATACGCAGTATTTT. The J gene is TRBJ2-3, the V gene TRBV30, with TRBD2 matching 12 bases. The V gene's germline CDR1 is GTSNPN and CDR2 SVGIG (reference sequence). V lost 2 bases, J lost 6 bases, and 12 bases stayed unmatched. This CDR3 contains 17 residues.

The chain combines TRBV27 with TRBJ2-1, with 7 bases lining up with TRBD2. Germline CDR1 and CDR2: MNHEY and SMNVEV (reference sequence). The CDR3 has 14 amino acids. V shed 2 bases and J 8 bases; nucleotides not matched to a gene: 6. The CDR3 DNA reads TGTGCCAGCAGTTTAAGCGGGACCGGATATGAGCAGTTCTTC. This encodes CASSLSGTGYEQFF.

V usage is TRBV19 and J usage is TRBJ1-2; D perhaps matches TRBD1 (5 bases). The V end was cut by 5 bases, the J end by 6 bases, with 16 bases between. Germline V gives CDR1 LNHDA, CDR2 SQIVND (reference sequence). CDR3 length: 14 amino acids. The CDR3, as DNA: TGTGCCAGTAGTCCCCGTAGGGGCGCGGATGGCTACACCTTC. Translated: CASSPRRGADGYTF. The full variable domain, rest sourced from reference TRBV19 and TRBJ1-2, is DGGITQSPKYLFRKEGQNVTLSCEQNLNHDAMYWYRQDPGQGLRLIYYSQIVNDFQKGDIAEGYSVSREKKESFPLTVTSAQKNPTAFYLCASSPRRGADGYTFGSGTRLTVV.

This clone was recorded only once. V is TRBV6-1 and J is TRBJ2-1, with 7 positions matching TRBD2. This CDR3 spans 16 amino acids. The J segment lost 0 bases and the V segment lost 4 bases, leaving 6 bases of the junction unmatched. From germline, CDR1 is MNHNS and CDR2 SASEGT. The chain's CDR3 is CASSGTRRLSYNEQFF. For the CDR3, the DNA is TGTGCCAGCAGTGGGACTAGGCGCCTCTCCTACAATGAGCAGTTCTTC.

V is TRBV4-2 and J is TRBJ2-1; no reliable D call. Looked up from germline, CDR1 is LGHNA and CDR2 is YNFKEQ. Between the trimmed V and J ends, which lost 2 bases and 6 bases, there was a span of 8 bases. There are 13 residues in the CDR3. This CDR3 is CASSQQPGNEQFF. In DNA, the CDR3 is TGTGCCAGCAGCCAACAGCCAGGCAATGAGCAGTTCTTC.

V and J are TRBV18 and TRBJ1-6; D ambiguous. Germline CDR1 KGHSH, CDR2 LQKENI. The CDR3 is 17 residues long. The V end lost 3 bases, the J end lost 5 bases, and 17 bases lay between the germline ends. The CDR3 nucleotides are TGTGCCAGCTCACCTACATCCCAGTTCGGGGATAATTCACCCCTCCACTTT. It encodes CASSPTSQFGDNSPLHF.

The gene calls are TRBV9 and TRBJ2-3, with 8 bases that match TRBD2. Trimming took 4 bases from V and 1 from J; bases not matched to a gene: 8. The CDR3 spans 16 residues. CDR1 and CDR2 from the germline V gene are SGDLS and YYNGEE. The CDR3 reads CASSPRTSGGTDTQYF. Written as DNA, the CDR3 is TGTGCCAGCAGCCCCCGAACTAGCGGAGGCACAGATACGCAGTATTTT.

The chain carries TRBV2 and TRBJ2-7, with a possible D match to TRBD2 (6 bases). V was shortened by 11 bases and J by 2 bases, with 16 bases between the two germline ends. CDR3 size: 13 residues. Germline CDR1 SNHLY, CDR2 FYNNEI. CDR3 in DNA: TGTGCCGGCGCCGGGACGGGAGCCTACGAGCAGTACTTC. Translating gives CAGAGTGAYEQYF.

The J gene is TRBJ1-6, the V gene TRBV2, with no clear D. The ends were cut back, 8 bases at V and 5 bases at J, with 13 bases in the middle. The CDR3 totals 14 residues. Germline CDR1 and CDR2: SNHLY and FYNNEI. For the CDR3, the DNA is TGTGCCAGCTTCATGATGCGGAATAATTCACCCCTCCACTTT. Protein: CASFMMRNNSPLHF.

This chain joins TRBV29-1 and TRBJ2-5; 10 bases align to TRBD1. Trimming at V came to 6 bases and at J to 5 bases, leaving 6 bases not matched to a gene. Germline V CDR1 and CDR2: SQVTM, ANQGSEA. There are 13 residues in the CDR3. Here the CDR3 DNA reads TGCAGCGTCCGACAGGGGGCCGGCGAGACCCAGTACTTC. It specifies CSVRQGAGETQYF.

J is TRBJ1-2 and V is TRBV5-6; D gene ambiguous. The CDR3 spans 14 residues. V shed 0 bases and J shed 3 bases, with 9 bases lying between them. Per the germline V gene, CDR1 is SGHDT and CDR2 is YYEEEE. For the CDR3, the DNA is TGTGCCAGCAGCTTGGTTACCGGAGACTATGGCTACACCTTC. Translated: CASSLVTGDYGYTF.

V usage is TRBV18 and J usage is TRBJ2-3, with 13 bases aligning to TRBD2. The CDR3 loop spans 18 amino acids. Germline loops: CDR1 KGHSH, CDR2 LQKENI. Trimming cost V 3 bases and J 4 bases; bases outside gene matches: 10. In DNA, the CDR3 is TGTGCCAGCTCACCTCGGCCGACGACTAGCGGGAGGCCAGATACGCAGTATTTT. Translating it yields CASSPRPTTSGRPDTQYF.

The chain has TRBV11-2 and TRBJ2-7; TRBD2 matches 11 bases. Germline lookup yields CDR1 SGHAT and CDR2 FQNNGV. V gave up 1 base and J gave up 3 bases; unmatched junction bases: 2. This CDR3 spans 15 amino acids. CDR3 sequence reads: CASSLGLAGGYEQYF. DNA of the CDR3: TGTGCCAGCAGCTTAGGGCTAGCGGGAGGCTACGAGCAGTACTTC.

This chain uses TRBV4-2 with TRBJ2-2; TRBD1 is a possible D gene (5 bases). The CDR3 extends over 16 amino acids. Germline V gene sequence: CDR1 LGHNA, CDR2 YNFKEQ. The V and J ends lost 4 bases and 6 bases respectively, with 18 bases between them. The CDR3 bases are TGTGCCAGCAGCCCCCGACTGCAGGGTTCAGCCGGGGAGCTGTTTTTT. As protein: CASSPRLQGSAGELFF.

This chain connects TRBV4-3 to TRBJ2-7, with TRBD2 as a possible D gene (6 bases). The V and J ends lost 4 bases and 0 bases respectively, with 13 bases between them. Germline CDR1 LGHNA, CDR2 YSLEER. There are 15 residues in the CDR3. CDR3 protein: CASSLLAESSYEQYF. For the CDR3, the DNA is TGCGCCAGCAGCCTATTAGCGGAAAGCTCCTACGAGCAGTACTTC.

The chain is built from TRBV10-2 and TRBJ2-1, with D possibly matching TRBD1 (6 bases). Trimming removed 6 bases at V and 3 bases at J, with 15 bases between. Per the germline V gene, CDR1 is WSHSY and CDR2 is SAAADI. The CDR3 extends over 15 amino acids. The CDR3: CASSLDRNNYNEQFF. In DNA, the CDR3 is TGCGCCAGCAGCCTCGACAGGAACAACTACAATGAGCAGTTCTTC.

V is TRBV6-5 and J is TRBJ1-4, with TRBD1 identical over 7 bases. The CDR3 is 15 residues long. The trim removed 5 bases at V and 7 bases at J, leaving 10 bases unmatched. CDR1 MNHEY and CDR2 SVGAGI come from the germline V gene. CDR3 in amino acids: CASSQSTGPSEKLFF. The DNA for the CDR3 is TGTGCCAGCAGTCAATCGACAGGGCCAAGTGAAAAACTGTTTTTT.

The chain has TRBV5-6 and TRBJ1-2; perhaps TRBD1 as D (5 bases). Germline CDR1 is SGHDT and CDR2 is YYEEEE. With 1 base removed from V and 4 bases from J, the gap between germline ends came to 17 bases. The CDR3 length is 16 residues. The chain's CDR3 is CASSLRSGNFVYGYTF. The DNA for the CDR3 is TGTGCCAGCAGCTTGAGGTCAGGGAATTTCGTCTATGGCTACACCTTC.

The gene calls are TRBV6-2 or TRBV6-3 and TRBJ2-1, with D perhaps TRBD1 (5 bases). V lost 2 bases to trimming and J lost 7 bases, with 9 bases between them. The V gene's germline CDR1 is MNHEY and CDR2 SVGEGT. CDR3 length: 13 residues. The CDR3: CASSYPGINEQFF. DNA of the CDR3: TGTGCCAGCAGTTACCCAGGGATAAATGAGCAGTTCTTC.

The chain links TRBV14 to TRBJ1-3, with a tentative D call TRBD1 (6 bases). Germline lookup yields CDR1 SGHDN and CDR2 FVKESK. This CDR3 spans 15 amino acids. V dropped 4 bases and J dropped 4 bases, with 14 bases sitting between them. CDR3 sequence (DNA): TGTGCCAGCAGCCCCTTGGGGGCGGCCGGAAACACCATATATTTT. Protein product: CASSPLGAAGNTIYF.

This chain uses TRBV6-5 with TRBJ2-1; D is uncertain. The CDR3 runs 15 residues. V dropped 0 bases and J dropped 0 bases, with 6 bases sitting between them. Germline loops: CDR1 MNHEY, CDR2 SVGAGI. The CDR3, as DNA: TGTGCCAGCAGTTACTCCGGTACCTCCTACAATGAGCAGTTCTTC. Protein: CASSYSGTSYNEQFF.

The rearrangement uses TRBV7-6 and TRBJ2-5; 7 bases line up with TRBD1. CDR3 size: 15 residues. Germline lookup yields CDR1 SGHVS and CDR2 FNYEAQ. V lost 5 bases and J lost 3; bases outside the gene matches: 9. The CDR3 DNA reads TGTGCCAGCAGCGCCTATCGGACAGGAAAAGAGACCCAGTACTTC. It codes for CASSAYRTGKETQYF.